This TCR beta chain was identified in a study of T cell responses to AZD1222 COVID-19 vaccine. Findings and caveats of the study: Compared with day 0, the breadth and depth of the Spike-specific TCR repertoire rose significantly after two doses of AZD1222. The span of vaccine-associated CD4 TCRs extended across spike, with dominance at 160-218 and 743-854. Donors, mostly white British, included more females; clonal diversity was possibly underestimated.

Note on this clone: The antigen is not known.

Clones were sequenced by immunoSEQ multiplex PCR, and TCRdb holds only the in-frame ones, with some missing. The sample consists of about 120,000 clones, about 92% of them appearing once. The specimen comprised peripheral blood, sampled on day 0 of AZD1222 vaccination. The receptor was derived from an adult in good health.

CDR3 nucleotides: TGTGCCACCAGCAGAGAGACGGGCAGGACAGATACGCAGTATTTT. Protein: CATSRETGRTDTQYF. V gene TRBV15 combines with J gene TRBJ2-3, with no clear D. The germline V gene encodes CDR1 LNHNV and CDR2 YYDKDF (reference sequence). This CDR3 is 15 amino acids long. V was cut by 0 bases and J by 3 bases, with 10 bases left in between. Together with reference TRBV15 and TRBJ2-3, the CDR3 gives the full variable domain: DAMVIQNPRYQVTQFGKPVTLSCSQTLNHNVMYWYQQKSSQAPKLLFHYYDKDFNNEADTPDNFQSRRPNTSFCFLDIRSPGLGDTAMYLCATSRETGRTDTQYFGPGTRLTVL.